Below are 13 T cell receptor beta chains sequenced from a single sample in a study of CD8 T cells in Susac syndrome. RNA, at roughly 0.5 to 1 ug, was reverse transcribed with random hexamers. TCRdb passed the immunoSEQ multiplex PCR reads through MiXCR, listing each CDR3 protein once. The sample contains more than 120,000 distinct CDR3 sequences, less than 95% of which appear only once. The material sequenced was CD4+ T cells from PBMCs. The source is a human donor in good health.

The chain links TRBV10-2 to TRBJ1-1, with a tentative D call TRBD1 (6 bases). Trimming pared 2 bases from V and 9 bases from J, leaving 13 bases between. CDR3 size: 13 residues. From germline, CDR1 is WSHSY and CDR2 SAAADI. CDR3 DNA: TGCGCCAGCAGTGAGAGAGGGGGGGTTAAAGCTTTCTTT. Encoded protein: CASSERGGVKAFF.

The CDR3 spells CASSPPSGTTDTQYF. The CDR3, as DNA: TGTGCCAGCTCACCACCTAGCGGGACCACAGATACGCAGTATTTT. V is TRBV18 and J is TRBJ2-3; 8 bases agree with TRBD2. The V and J ends lost 0 bases and 2 bases, in that order; junction bases with no gene match: 1. The CDR3 has 15 amino acids. The germline gives CDR1 KGHSH, CDR2 LQKENI.

V is TRBV19 and J is TRBJ2-5; perhaps TRBD2 as D (5 bases). CDR3 length: 15 amino acids. V dropped 7 bases and J dropped 7 bases, with 22 bases sitting between them. Germline CDR1 LNHDA, CDR2 SQIVND (reference sequence). CDR3: CASTPGIGSRGTQYF. CDR3 DNA: TGTGCCAGTACCCCCGGGATTGGCTCCCGGGGGACCCAGTACTTC. Combining the CDR3 with reference TRBV19 and TRBJ2-5 gives the whole variable domain DGGITQSPKYLFRKEGQNVTLSCEQNLNHDAMYWYRQDPGQGLRLIYYSQIVNDFQKGDIAEGYSVSREKKESFPLTVTSAQKNPTAFYLCASTPGIGSRGTQYFGPGTRLLVL.

The chain combines TRBV5-6 with TRBJ1-4, with 7 nucleotides matching TRBD1. Unmatched junction bases numbered 8, after V lost 3 bases and J lost 3 bases. The CDR3 runs to 16 residues. Germline V CDR1 and CDR2: SGHDT, YYEEEE. The DNA for the CDR3 is TGTGCCAGCAGCTCTATACAGGGGAGCTCTAATGAAAAACTGTTTTTT. Its protein product is CASSSIQGSSNEKLFF.

The V call is TRBV6-6, the J call TRBJ2-4, with TRBD1 matching 11 bases. The CDR3 consists of 16 residues. The V and J ends lost 5 bases and 0 bases, in that order; junction bases with no gene match: 3. Germline loops: CDR1 MNHNY, CDR2 SVGAGI (reference sequence). The CDR3: CASSHGQGAAKNIQYF. CDR3 in DNA: TGTGCCAGCAGTCACGGACAGGGGGCAGCCAAAAACATTCAGTACTTC.

The V call is TRBV5-1, the J call TRBJ2-1; D may be TRBD2 (6 bases). Trimming removed 3 bases from V and 0 bases from J, with 13 bases in between. Germline CDR1 and CDR2: SGHRS and YFSETQ. This CDR3 region has 16 residues. The CDR3 region is CASSSGLLSSYNEQFF. For the CDR3, the DNA is TGCGCCAGCAGCTCGGGACTTCTGAGCTCCTACAATGAGCAGTTCTTC.

This chain joins TRBV19 and TRBJ1-5; D might be TRBD1 (5 bases). CDR1 LNHDA and CDR2 SQIVND come from the germline V gene (reference sequence). Trimming left V 6 bases short and J 7 bases short, with 19 bases between. This CDR3 spans 15 amino acids. The CDR3 sequence: CASSPLVGGLQPQHF. The CDR3 nucleotides are TGTGCCAGTAGCCCCTTGGTCGGGGGTTTGCAGCCCCAGCATTTT.

The chain links TRBV15 to TRBJ2-1; 9 bases match TRBD2. The CDR3 contains 16 residues. With 6 bases clipped from V and 1 base from J, the junction kept 7 bases outside the gene matches. Germline assignment: CDR1 LNHNV and CDR2 YYDKDF (reference sequence). In nucleotides, the CDR3 is TGTGCCACCAGGGTAGCGGGAGAAAAATCCTACAATGAGCAGTTCTTC. It specifies CATRVAGEKSYNEQFF.

The rearrangement uses TRBV19 and TRBJ2-3; D uncertain. V was pared by 8 bases and J by 5 bases, with 20 bases between. Germline V gene sequence: CDR1 LNHDA, CDR2 SQIVND (reference sequence). CDR3 length: 15 amino acids. The CDR3 spells CASGRADLMGDTQYF. The CDR3 nucleotides are TGTGCCAGTGGTAGGGCAGACTTAATGGGAGATACGCAGTATTTT.

The rearrangement joins TRBV19 to TRBJ2-2; D gene unclear. The CDR3 runs 13 residues. The germline V gene encodes CDR1 LNHDA and CDR2 SQIVND (reference sequence). V was shortened by 5 bases and J by 4 bases, with 8 bases between the two germline ends. Here the CDR3 DNA reads TGTGCCAGTAGTTCCCAATTCACCGGGGAGCTGTTTTTT. Translated: CASSSQFTGELFF.

This chain joins TRBV20-1 and TRBJ2-2, with 8 bases aligning to TRBD1. The trim removed 6 bases at V and 7 bases at J, leaving 13 bases unmatched. Germline-derived CDR1 and CDR2 are DFQATT and SNEGSKA (reference sequence). CDR3 length: 15 residues. CDR3 coding DNA: TGCAGTGCCCAGAAGGTCAGGGGGCTGGTCGGGGAGCTGTTTTTT. Protein sequence: CSAQKVRGLVGELFF.

The chain combines TRBV9 with TRBJ2-2; D remains ambiguous. CDR1 is SGDLS, CDR2 YYNGEE, per germline. The CDR3 runs 13 residues. Trimming shortened V by 1 base and J by 5 bases, and 6 bases separated the two germline ends. This CDR3 is CASSVSETGELFF. The CDR3 nucleotides are TGTGCCAGCAGCGTATCTGAAACCGGGGAGCTGTTTTTT.

V is TRBV5-1 and J is TRBJ2-5, with 7 nucleotides matching TRBD2. The CDR3 covers 14 residues. Unmatched junction bases numbered 3, after V lost 2 bases and J lost 2 bases. Per the germline V gene, CDR1 is SGHRS and CDR2 is YFSETQ. CDR3 nucleotide sequence: TGCGCCAGCAGCTTCAGCGGGGATCAAGAGACCCAGTACTTC. Amino acids: CASSFSGDQETQYF.